This TCR beta chain was found in a study of blood T cells in healthy people across ages. Looked up from germline, CDR1 is DFQATT and CDR2 is SNEGSKA (reference sequence). This CDR3 has 18 amino acids. Then a second PCR, running about 6 to 11 cycles, was carried out with a sample-barcoded 5' primer and a J-beta primer mix. MiXCR, applied by TCRdb to the 5' RACE reads, yields one record per CDR3 protein. The table includes some 1.4 million distinct CDR3 sequences, 40% to 50% detected once. This clonotype originated in a woman younger than 30 in good health. The sample was blood. The chain recombines TRBV20-1 with TRBJ2-4; 9 bases are a match to TRBD2. With the DNA end fitting TRBJ2-7 better, the J assignment may be wrong. CDR3 DNA: TGCAGTGCATTGGGAGAGGGGCGGGGGGGCCTCCTGTGGAACGAGCAGTACTTC. Amino acids: CSALGEGRGGLLWNEQYF.